One and the same sample provided the 15 T cell receptor beta chains below, sequenced in a study of cytomegalovirus exposure and HLA in healthy donors. PCR primers comprised 60 Vbeta and 13 Jbeta primers. Assay: immunoSEQ multiplex PCR; the TCRdb copy retains only in-frame clones and omits some. There are 130,000 or so clones in the sample; around 80% occur only once, and 2.5% to 3% lies in the top ten. Sequenced material: PBMCs. These receptors originate from a woman under 30 in good health and CMV-seropositive.

This clone was observed a handful of times. The chain employs TRBV5-1 and TRBJ1-3; the D is unclear. In germline, CDR1 is SGHRS, CDR2 YFSETQ. The CDR3 is 13 residues long. V lost 4 bases, J lost 4 bases, and 9 bases lay in between. CDR3 region: CASSPGPGNTIYF. The CDR3 bases are TGCGCCAGCAGCCCAGGCCCGGGAAACACCATATATTTT.

The chain carries TRBV15 and TRBJ1-5, with TRBD1 matching 12 bases. CDR1 and CDR2 (germline): LNHNV, YYDKDF (reference sequence). The junction had 7 bases not matched to a gene; V was cut back by 2 bases and J by 2 bases. CDR3 length: 18 amino acids. The CDR3 DNA sequence: TGTGCCACCAGCAGAAGGGACAGGGGGCGTTTCGGCAATCAGCCCCAGCATTTT. The encoded protein is CATSRRDRGRFGNQPQHF.

The chain employs TRBV7-9 and TRBJ2-5; TRBD2 matches 7 bases. Germline V gene lookup returns CDR1 SEHNR and CDR2 FQNEAQ (reference sequence). The V segment lost 1 base and the J segment 5 bases; nucleotides outside the gene matches: 7. CDR3 length: 15 residues. The CDR3 here is CASSLEGLVGETQYF. The CDR3 DNA reads as TGTGCCAGCAGCTTAGAAGGACTAGTGGGGGAGACCCAGTACTTC.

In regard to this clone: Other DNA sequences in the sample encode the same CDR3. The CDR3 loop is CASRGGHGYTF. The CDR3 region has the DNA TGTGCCAGCAGGGGGGGACATGGCTACACCTTC. V and J are TRBV28 and TRBJ1-2; D is possibly TRBD1 (5 bases). With 6 bases removed from V and 6 bases from J, the gap between germline ends came to 8 bases. Germline CDR1 and CDR2: MDHEN and SYDVKM. This CDR3 spans 11 amino acids.

This clone was counted a single time. The V and J genes are TRBV5-1 and TRBJ2-1, with 11 bases fitting TRBD2. The CDR3 has 15 amino acids. Germline V CDR1 and CDR2: SGHRS, YFSETQ. Germline trimming cut 6 bases from V and 4 bases from J; bases unmatched to any gene: 6. In DNA, the CDR3 is TGCGCCAGCAAAACCGGACTAGCGGGTTACAATGAGCAGTTCTTC. As protein: CASKTGLAGYNEQFF. Looking up the rest from reference TRBV5-1 and TRBJ2-1 gives the full variable domain: KAGVTQTPRYLIKTRGQQVTLSCSPISGHRSVSWYQQTPGQGLQFLFEYFSETQRNKGNFPGRFSGRQFSNSRSEMNVSTLELGDSALYLCASKTGLAGYNEQFFGPGTRLTVL.

The genes are TRBV30 and TRBJ2-1, with 14 bases matching TRBD2. Germline-derived CDR1 and CDR2 are GTSNPN and SVGIG (reference sequence). V lost 8 bases to trimming and J lost 8 bases; unmatched junction nucleotides: 5. The CDR3 length is 13 residues. Here the CDR3 reads CALGLAGGHEQFF. CDR3 nucleotides: TGTGCCCTCGGACTAGCGGGGGGCCATGAGCAGTTCTTC.

J is TRBJ2-5 and V is TRBV6-1; possible D gene TRBD2, 5 bases. Germline CDR1 and CDR2: MNHNS and SASEGT. The CDR3 has 14 residues. With 5 bases removed from V and 4 bases from J, the gap between germline ends came to 14 bases. The CDR3, as DNA: TGTGCCAGCAGTCCCCGACACCGGGGAGAGACCCAGTACTTC. It is translated as CASSPRHRGETQYF.

The chain carries TRBV28 and TRBJ1-1; no clear D. V shed 5 bases and J shed 4 bases, with 17 bases lying between them. CDR3 size: 15 residues. Germline CDR1 MDHEN, CDR2 SYDVKM. Written as DNA, the CDR3 is TGTGCCAGCAGTCCACCAATGGGCGCCAGCACTGAAGCTTTCTTT. Translation: CASSPPMGASTEAFF.

The genes are TRBV6-5 and TRBJ2-7; D gene uncertain. This CDR3 region has 13 residues. V was clipped by 6 bases and J by 6 bases, with 15 bases between them. The germline V gene encodes CDR1 MNHEY and CDR2 SVGAGI. CDR3 loop: CASRRGTVREQYF. CDR3 coding DNA: TGTGCCAGCAGACGTGGCACAGTTCGCGAGCAGTACTTC.

V and J are TRBV6-4 and TRBJ1-1; 7 bases agree with TRBD1. The junction had 3 bases not matched to a gene; V was cut back by 5 bases and J by 3 bases. The CDR3 runs to 13 residues. Germline V gives CDR1 MRHNA, CDR2 SNTAGT. CDR3 loop: CASSRQGDTEAFF. CDR3 coding DNA: TGTGCCAGCAGTCGACAGGGAGACACTGAAGCTTTCTTT.

The chain has TRBV18 and TRBJ2-1, with 7 bases matching TRBD2. Germline V gives CDR1 KGHSH, CDR2 LQKENI. CDR3 length: 15 amino acids. The trim removed 0 bases at V and 5 bases at J, leaving 4 bases unmatched. The DNA of the CDR3 is TGTGCCAGCTCACCACCATGGCTAGCGGACAATGAGCAGTTCTTC. It yields the protein CASSPPWLADNEQFF.

V usage is TRBV5-6 and J usage is TRBJ2-7; 8 bases align to TRBD1. The germline V gene has CDR1 SGHDT and CDR2 YYEEEE. This CDR3 is 13 amino acids long. The V gene end was trimmed by 9 bases and the J gene end by 6 bases; junction bases not matched to a gene: 11. The CDR3 sequence: CATIGQGLSEQYF. For the CDR3, the DNA is TGTGCCACCATCGGACAGGGCTTGAGCGAGCAGTACTTC.

J is TRBJ2-5 and V is TRBV29-1; no clear D gene. Deletions cut 4 bases from V and 1 base from J, with 7 bases between. Germline V gene sequence: CDR1 SQVTM, CDR2 ANQGSEA. This CDR3 is 12 amino acids long. The CDR3 protein is CSVGGSQETQYF. In DNA form, the CDR3 reads TGCAGCGTTGGCGGCAGCCAAGAGACCCAGTACTTC.

The rearrangement links TRBV18 to TRBJ1-1; D may be TRBD1 (5 bases). Trimming pared 4 bases from V and 6 bases from J, leaving 15 bases between. The CDR3 is made up of 14 amino acids. Germline CDR1 KGHSH, CDR2 LQKENI. The CDR3 sequence: CASSQKGGGAEAFF. The CDR3 DNA follows: TGTGCCAGCTCACAGAAGGGCGGGGGTGCTGAAGCTTTCTTT.

The rearrangement joins TRBV9 to TRBJ2-2; 9 positions agree with TRBD1. With 4 bases clipped from V and 3 bases from J, the junction kept 4 bases outside the gene matches. The CDR3 spans 15 residues. Per germline, CDR1 SGDLS and CDR2 YYNGEE. The CDR3 sequence is CASSLGQGDTGELFF. CDR3 nucleotide sequence: TGTGCCAGCAGCCTGGGACAGGGTGACACCGGGGAGCTGTTTTTT.